The 19 T cell receptor beta chains given below trace back to one sample, sequenced in a study of neoadjuvant anti-PD-1 for oral cavity cancer. Only in-frame clones appear in the TCRdb table, and some are missing; sequencing was by immunoSEQ multiplex PCR. Here the sample spans about 10,000 clones, 60% to 75% being singletons. Time point defined: after neoadjuvant nivolumab, at surgical resection. Material: PBMCs, obtained after nivolumab (anti-PD-1) treatment. Receptors originate from a person between 40 and 80 years old with oral cavity squamous cell carcinoma.

The table lists this clone with a few counts. The chain couples TRBV14 to TRBJ2-7; D possibly corresponds to TRBD1 (5 bases). V lost 4 bases to trimming and J lost 7 bases, with 11 bases between them. This CDR3 has 12 amino acids. CDR1 SGHDN and CDR2 FVKESK come from the germline V gene. DNA for the CDR3: TGTGCCAGCAGCCTGAACAGGCTTGAGCAGTACTTC. As protein: CASSLNRLEQYF.

V usage is TRBV5-8 and J usage is TRBJ2-3; TRBD2 might be the D (5 bases). The V end lost 4 bases, the J end lost 6 bases, and 15 bases lay between the germline ends. The CDR3 extends over 14 amino acids. Germline loops: CDR1 SGHTS, CDR2 YDEGEE. The CDR3 DNA is TGTGCCAGCAGCCCCACTAGATCGGAGGATACGCAGTATTTT. It translates to CASSPTRSEDTQYF.

The rearrangement joins TRBV7-8 to TRBJ2-4, with D possibly being TRBD1 or TRBD2 (5 bases each). Germline assignment: CDR1 SGHVS and CDR2 FQNEAQ. The CDR3 is 13 amino acids. Trimming removed 2 bases from V and 6 bases from J, with 8 bases in between. The CDR3 coding sequence is TGTGCCAGCAGCTTATGGGGGAGAAACATTCAGTACTTC. Its protein is CASSLWGRNIQYF. Looking up the rest from reference TRBV7-8 and TRBJ2-4 gives the full variable domain: GAGVSQSPRYKVAKRGQDVALRCDPISGHVSLFWYQQALGQGPEFLTYFQNEAQLDKSGLPSDRFFAERPEGSVSTLKIQRTQQEDSAVYLCASSLWGRNIQYFGAGTRLSVL.

This chain uses TRBV7-2 with TRBJ2-2; 8 nucleotides align to TRBD1. Germline trimming cut 3 bases from V and 5 bases from J; bases unmatched to any gene: 8. Per germline, CDR1 SGHTA and CDR2 FQGNSA. The CDR3 is made up of 16 amino acids. The CDR3 region has the DNA TGTGCCAGCAGCTTCCAGGGGGCCGTTCGGACCGGGGAGCTGTTTTTT. Its translation: CASSFQGAVRTGELFF.

This clone was found a few times. In the same sample, other DNA sequences code for this CDR3. The J gene is TRBJ2-7, the V gene TRBV5-1, with D perhaps TRBD2 (5 bases). The V end was cut by 0 bases, the J end by 5 bases, with 6 bases between. Germline assignment: CDR1 SGHRS and CDR2 YFSETQ. The CDR3 runs to 12 residues. The CDR3 DNA reads TGCGCCAGCAGCTTGGCCGGGAACGAGCAGTACTTC. Protein: CASSLAGNEQYF.

The V call is TRBV6-6, the J call TRBJ2-7, with D unresolved. The ends were cut back, 0 bases at V and 5 bases at J, with 8 bases in the middle. Germline CDR1 MNHNY, CDR2 SVGAGI (reference sequence). The CDR3 sequence is 13 residues long. The DNA for the CDR3 is TGTGCCAGCAGTTACTCGGGTCCGGACGAGCAGTACTTC. Its translation is CASSYSGPDEQYF.

This clone was counted once. The rearrangement joins TRBV7-8 to TRBJ2-1; TRBD2 aligns across 8 bases. CDR1 and CDR2 (germline): SGHVS, FQNEAQ. Germline trimming cut 5 bases from V and 2 bases from J; bases unmatched to any gene: 8. CDR3 size: 16 residues. The CDR3 spells CASSLFSGITYNEQFF. In DNA, the CDR3 is TGTGCCAGCAGCCTTTTTAGCGGGATCACCTACAATGAGCAGTTCTTC.

In its sample, this clone was seen a few times. This chain's CDR3 is CASSQDGTGSVTDTQYF. CDR3 nucleotide sequence: TGCGCCAGCAGCCAAGATGGTACGGGATCCGTCACAGATACGCAGTATTTT. The chain recombines TRBV4-1 with TRBJ2-3; the D gene is possibly TRBD2 (5 bases). The V and J ends lost 0 bases and 2 bases respectively, with 15 bases between them. The CDR3 covers 17 residues. Germline assignment: CDR1 MGHRA and CDR2 YSYEKL.

This clone was seen a handful of times. The chain joins TRBV7-2 to TRBJ1-2; no clear D. Germline CDR1 is SGHTA and CDR2 is FQGNSA. The CDR3 has 15 amino acids. Trimming stripped 2 bases from V and 4 bases from J, with 14 bases between. Here the CDR3 reads CASSLSRSVSYGYTF. The DNA of the CDR3 is TGTGCCAGCAGCTTAAGTCGGTCAGTGTCCTATGGCTACACCTTC.

This clone was seen once. The V and J genes are TRBV7-2 and TRBJ2-5; D may correspond to TRBD1 or TRBD2 (6 bases each). The germline CDR1 and CDR2 sequences are SGHTA and FQGNSA. V lost 5 bases, J lost 5 bases, and 15 bases lay in between. CDR3 length: 14 residues. The CDR3 reads CASSPYGGGETQYF. The DNA of the CDR3 is TGTGCCAGCAGCCCCTACGGGGGCGGTGAGACCCAGTACTTC.

The J gene is TRBJ2-3, the V gene TRBV5-5, with 9 bases that match TRBD1. The germline CDR1 and CDR2 sequences are SGHKS and YYEKEE (reference sequence). The CDR3 is 17 amino acids. Trimming at V came to 4 bases and at J to 6 bases, leaving 15 bases not matched to a gene. CDR3 amino acids: CASSAKIGTGYWDTQYF. CDR3 nucleotides: TGTGCCAGCAGCGCTAAAATTGGGACAGGGTATTGGGATACGCAGTATTTT.

The V gene is TRBV6-6, the J gene TRBJ2-2, with D perhaps matching TRBD2 (5 bases). Trimming left V 7 bases short and J 1 base short, with 10 bases between. This CDR3 has 14 amino acids. The V gene's germline CDR1 is MNHNY and CDR2 SVGAGI (reference sequence). This CDR3 reads CASKKRRNTGELFF. CDR3 bases: TGTGCCAGCAAGAAGCGGAGGAACACCGGGGAGCTGTTTTTT.

The V and J genes are TRBV5-1 and TRBJ2-1; 11 nucleotides match TRBD2. There are 16 residues in the CDR3. CDR1 is SGHRS and CDR2 is YFSETQ in the germline V gene. V dropped 7 bases and J dropped 8; count of bases not matched to a gene: 14. CDR3 sequence: CASRTGTSGLVDEQFF. CDR3 nucleotides: TGCGCCAGCCGAACCGGGACTAGCGGTCTTGTCGATGAGCAGTTCTTC.

This chain links TRBV5-1 with TRBJ2-5; D possibly matches TRBD1 or TRBD2 (5 bases each). The germline V gene has CDR1 SGHRS and CDR2 YFSETQ. CDR3 size: 15 residues. Trimming removed 4 bases at V and 2 bases at J, with 15 bases between. CDR3 DNA sequence: TGCGCCAGCAGCCACCCGGGACGGAAACAAGAGACCCAGTACTTC. It encodes CASSHPGRKQETQYF. The entire variable domain, with the rest obtained from reference TRBV5-1 and TRBJ2-5, is as follows: KAGVTQTPRYLIKTRGQQVTLSCSPISGHRSVSWYQQTPGQGLQFLFEYFSETQRNKGNFPGRFSGRQFSNSRSEMNVSTLELGDSALYLCASSHPGRKQETQYFGPGTRLLVL.

This sequence joins TRBV5-5 and TRBJ1-5; 7 bases align to TRBD1. CDR1 and CDR2 (germline): SGHKS, YYEKEE (reference sequence). The CDR3 is 14 amino acids. The V and J ends lost 1 base and 4 bases, in that order; junction bases with no gene match: 2. The CDR3 reads CASSLSTGNQPQHF. For the CDR3, the DNA is TGTGCCAGCAGCTTGTCGACAGGGAATCAGCCCCAGCATTTT.

The DNA for the CDR3 is TGCGCCAGTAAACAGGGGGCTGTTTTGGGCAACACTGAAGCTTTCTTT. Protein sequence: CASKQGAVLGNTEAFF. The genes are TRBV5-1 and TRBJ1-1, with 9 nucleotides matching TRBD1. V was pared by 8 bases and J by 2 bases, with 13 bases of the junction left unmatched. The germline V gene has CDR1 SGHRS and CDR2 YFSETQ. This CDR3 is built from 16 residues.

The CDR3 protein is CASSLARQGAQAFF. In nucleotides, the CDR3 is TGCGCCAGCAGCTTGGCAAGGCAGGGGGCACAGGCTTTCTTT. The gene calls are TRBV5-1 and TRBJ1-1, with 8 bases lining up with TRBD1. Germline V gives CDR1 SGHRS, CDR2 YFSETQ. J gave up 11 bases and V 0 bases, and 9 bases lay outside the gene matches. The CDR3 spans 14 residues.

The chain recombines TRBV6-1 with TRBJ2-1, with TRBD2 identical over 10 bases. Germline V lookup: CDR1 MNHNS, CDR2 SASEGT. V lost 10 bases, J lost 6 bases, and 6 bases stayed unmatched. CDR3 length equals 13 residues. In DNA, the CDR3 is TGTGCCATTGGACTAGCGGTTTTCAATGAGCAGTTCTTC. Protein sequence: CAIGLAVFNEQFF.

The V and J genes are TRBV4-1 and TRBJ1-1; perhaps TRBD1 as D (5 bases). The CDR3 length is 16 residues. V was clipped by 1 base and J by 8 bases, with 20 bases between them. CDR1 MGHRA and CDR2 YSYEKL come from the germline V gene. The CDR3 sequence: CASSQATLGAAGEAFF. Written as DNA, the CDR3 is TGCGCCAGCAGCCAAGCCACACTTGGGGCGGCCGGGGAAGCTTTCTTT.